This T cell receptor beta chain derives from a study of OX40 agonist ivuxolimab in advanced cancers. CDR1 and CDR2 (germline): GTSNPN, SVGIG (reference sequence). The CDR3 has 14 residues. The V end was cut by 4 bases, the J end by 0 bases, with 10 bases between. Clones were read by immunoSEQ multiplex PCR, and TCRdb kept only the in-frame ones, dropping some. The sample holds some 81,000 clones, around 88% seen once. This TCR came from an adult with an advanced solid tumor such as melanoma, head and neck, liver or kidney cancer. The chain is built from TRBV30 and TRBJ1-3; tentatively, D is TRBD1 (5 bases). The sequenced sample was CD4+ or CD8+ T cells sorted from blood, obtained in a trial of the OX40 agonist ivuxolimab. CDR3 region: CAWKGRGSGNTIYF. CDR3 nucleotide sequence: TGTGCCTGGAAAGGGAGGGGCTCTGGAAACACCATATATTTT.